This TCR beta chain derives from a study of T cell responses to AZD1222 COVID-19 vaccine. Produced via immunoSEQ multiplex PCR; TCRdb's table is partial and in-frame only. Of 99,000 or so clones in the sample, 70% to 90% are singletons; the top ten hold roughly a sixth. The V gene lost 7 bases and the J gene lost 4 bases, with 16 bases spanning the gap. Germline lookup yields CDR1 SNHLY and CDR2 FYNNEI. This CDR3 region has 15 residues. The sample here was peripheral blood, taken on day 0 of AZD1222 vaccination. This TCR was recovered from an adult in good health. The genes are TRBV2 and TRBJ2-2, with D tentatively TRBD2 (6 bases). The CDR3 spells CASTPRRVGTGELFF. The CDR3 DNA follows: TGTGCCAGCACCCCCAGGAGGGTGGGCACCGGGGAGCTGTTTTTT. The entire variable domain, with the rest obtained from reference TRBV2 and TRBJ2-2, is as follows: EPEVTQTPSHQVTQMGQEVILRCVPISNHLYFYWYRQILGQKVEFLVSFYNNEISEKSEIFDDQFSVERPDGSNFTLKIRSTKLEDSAMYFCASTPRRVGTGELFFGEGSRLTVL.